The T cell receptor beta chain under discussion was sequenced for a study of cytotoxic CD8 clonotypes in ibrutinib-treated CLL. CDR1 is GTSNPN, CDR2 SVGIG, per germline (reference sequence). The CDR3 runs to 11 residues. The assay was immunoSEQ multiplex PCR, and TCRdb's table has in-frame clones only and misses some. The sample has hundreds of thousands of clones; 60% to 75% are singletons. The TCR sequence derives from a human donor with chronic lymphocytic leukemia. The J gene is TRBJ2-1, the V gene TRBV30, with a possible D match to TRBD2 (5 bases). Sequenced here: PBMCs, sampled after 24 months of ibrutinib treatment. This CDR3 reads CASGLYNEQFF. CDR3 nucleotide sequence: TGTGCGTCAGGACTCTACAATGAGCAGTTCTTC.